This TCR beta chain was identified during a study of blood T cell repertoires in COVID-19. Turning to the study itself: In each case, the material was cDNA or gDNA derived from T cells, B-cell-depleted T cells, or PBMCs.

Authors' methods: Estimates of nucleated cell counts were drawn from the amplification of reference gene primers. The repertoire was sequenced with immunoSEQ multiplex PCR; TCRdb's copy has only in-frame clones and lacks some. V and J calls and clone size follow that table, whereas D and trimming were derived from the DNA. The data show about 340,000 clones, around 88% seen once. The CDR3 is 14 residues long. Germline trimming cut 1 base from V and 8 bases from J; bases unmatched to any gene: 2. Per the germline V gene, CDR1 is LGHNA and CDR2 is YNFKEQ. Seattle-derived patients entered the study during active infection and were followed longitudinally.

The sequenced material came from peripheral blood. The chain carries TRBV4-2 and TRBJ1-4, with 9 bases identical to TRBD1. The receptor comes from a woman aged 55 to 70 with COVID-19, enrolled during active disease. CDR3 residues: CASSQGGQGEKLFF. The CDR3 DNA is TGTGCCAGCAGCCAAGGGGGACAGGGAGAAAAACTGTTTTTT.